This T cell receptor (beta chain) was sequenced during a study of PD-1 blockade in mismatch repair-deficient tumors. At the level of the study: Patients had 12 mismatch repair-deficient cancer types, all previously treated and progressing.

All patients were mismatch repair deficient, assessed by either PCR or immunohistochemistry. TCR sequencing covered a few patients who responded to pembrolizumab. Per the germline V gene, CDR1 is ENHRY and CDR2 is SYGVKD. The CDR3 runs to 17 residues. The V end lost 6 bases, the J end lost 4 bases, and 19 bases lay between the germline ends. The table came from immunoSEQ multiplex PCR; TCRdb's copy has only in-frame clones and leaves some out. The sample includes 56,000 or so clones, roughly 75% seen only once; the top ten take more than 2.5%. This receptor was identified in an adult with mismatch repair-deficient cancer. The input for sequencing was peripheral blood, taken 4 weeks after starting pembrolizumab. The genes are TRBV10-3 and TRBJ2-6; D is perhaps TRBD2 (5 bases). CDR3 DNA sequence: TGTGCCATCAGCAATAGCCCTCCGAGGGTCGGGGCCAACGTCCTGACTTTC. This translates into CAISNSPPRVGANVLTF.